The present T cell receptor (beta chain) was sequenced within a study of blood T cell repertoires in COVID-19. About the research overall: Spain, Italy and the United States supplied samples that represented acute and convalescent COVID-19. Sample material is recorded as cDNA or gDNA derived from T cells, B-cell-depleted T cells, or PBMCs.

Deletions cut 1 base from V and 0 bases from J, with 3 bases between. The CDR3 consists of 13 residues. Per germline, CDR1 SGHTA and CDR2 FQGTGA. Under the authors' procedure: Counts of nucleated cells, estimated from reference gene primer amplification, were obtained. Sequencing was performed with immunoSEQ multiplex PCR; in TCRdb, only in-frame clones are kept and a portion is missing. The V and J calls and the clone size are those of that table, but D and trimming were determined from the DNA. The sample lists fewer than 150,000 clones, approximately 80% occurring once. Sequenced sample: peripheral blood. The sequence derives from a man aged 50 or older with acute or convalescent COVID-19. The chain links TRBV7-3 to TRBJ1-1; no clear D. CDR3 loop: CASSLIVNTEAFF. For the CDR3, the DNA is TGTGCCAGCAGCTTAATAGTGAACACTGAAGCTTTCTTT.